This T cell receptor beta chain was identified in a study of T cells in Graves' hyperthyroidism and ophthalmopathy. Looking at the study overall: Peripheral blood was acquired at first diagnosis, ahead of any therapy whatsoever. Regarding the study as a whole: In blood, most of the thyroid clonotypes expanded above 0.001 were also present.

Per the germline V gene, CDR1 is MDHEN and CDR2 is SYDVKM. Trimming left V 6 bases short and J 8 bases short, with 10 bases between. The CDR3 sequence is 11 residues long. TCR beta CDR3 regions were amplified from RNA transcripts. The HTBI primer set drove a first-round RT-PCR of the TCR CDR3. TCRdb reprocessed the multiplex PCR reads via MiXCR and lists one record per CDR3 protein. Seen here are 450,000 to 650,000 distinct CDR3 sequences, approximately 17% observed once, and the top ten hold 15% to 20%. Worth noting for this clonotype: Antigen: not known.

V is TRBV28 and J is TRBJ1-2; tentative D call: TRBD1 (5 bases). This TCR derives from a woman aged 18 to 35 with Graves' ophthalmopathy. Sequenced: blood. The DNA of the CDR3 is TGTGCCAGCAGCCGACAGCGCGGCTACACCTTC. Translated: CASSRQRGYTF.